The 9 T cell receptor beta chains below were found in one sample sequenced in a study of cytomegalovirus exposure and HLA in healthy donors. TCRdb's table, derived via immunoSEQ multiplex PCR, lists solely in-frame clones and lacks some. This repertoire shows around 150,000 clones, just under 90% found once; its top ten account for more than 3.5%. Sequenced sample: PBMCs. These receptors were obtained from a man aged 18 to 29 in good health and CMV-seropositive.

The J gene is TRBJ2-3, the V gene TRBV7-9, with a possible D match to TRBD2 (5 bases). The CDR3 contains 14 residues. CDR1 SEHNR and CDR2 FQNEAQ come from the germline V gene (reference sequence). Between the trimmed V and J ends, which lost 3 bases and 4 bases, there was a span of 11 bases. CDR3 bases: TGTGCCAGCAGCTTGAGGGATGGAGCAGATACGCAGTATTTT. Protein product: CASSLRDGADTQYF.

This rearrangement joins TRBV15 to TRBJ1-5; TRBD1 agrees at 8 bases. The V and J ends lost 7 bases and 2 bases, in that order; junction bases with no gene match: 7. Looked up from germline, CDR1 is LNHNV and CDR2 is YYDKDF (reference sequence). CDR3 length: 15 residues. The CDR3 DNA follows: TGTGCCACCAACAACGACAGGGGCCGCAATCAGCCCCAGCATTTT. Protein product: CATNNDRGRNQPQHF.

V gene TRBV7-2 combines with J gene TRBJ1-2, with TRBD1 matching over 7 bases. CDR3 length: 16 amino acids. The germline V gene encodes CDR1 SGHTA and CDR2 FQGNSA. Trimming took 4 bases from V and 3 from J; bases not matched to a gene: 11. CDR3 nucleotide sequence: TGTGCCAGCAGCTCAACAGGGGTTGGGAATTACTATGGCTACACCTTC. As protein: CASSSTGVGNYYGYTF. Filled out from reference TRBV7-2 and TRBJ1-2, the complete variable domain reads GAGVSQSPSNKVTEKGKDVELRCDPISGHTALYWYRQSLGQGLEFLIYFQGNSAPDKSGLPSDRFSAERTGGSVSTLTIQRTQQEDSAVYLCASSSTGVGNYYGYTFGSGTRLTVV.

The chain carries TRBV29-1 and TRBJ2-1, with 10 bases that match TRBD2. Trimming took 1 base from V and 0 from J; bases not matched to a gene: 6. Looked up from germline, CDR1 is SQVTM and CDR2 is ANQGSEA. This CDR3 has 17 residues. For the CDR3, the DNA is TGCAGCGTTGAAGGGACTAGCGGTATCCTCTCCTACAATGAGCAGTTCTTC. Protein sequence: CSVEGTSGILSYNEQFF.

This clone showed up just a few times. The chain has TRBV19 and TRBJ1-5; D unclear. Trimming pared 2 bases from V and 6 bases from J, leaving 8 bases between. CDR3 length equals 13 residues. Germline lookup yields CDR1 LNHDA and CDR2 SQIVND (reference sequence). The CDR3 sequence is CASSIQAGQPQHF. CDR3 nucleotides: TGTGCCAGTAGTATACAGGCGGGTCAGCCCCAGCATTTT. Based on the CDR3 plus reference TRBV19 and TRBJ1-5, the full variable domain is DGGITQSPKYLFRKEGQNVTLSCEQNLNHDAMYWYRQDPGQGLRLIYYSQIVNDFQKGDIAEGYSVSREKKESFPLTVTSAQKNPTAFYLCASSIQAGQPQHFGDGTRLSIL.

The V and J genes are TRBV9 and TRBJ2-5, with 7 bases identical to TRBD1. V lost 0 bases, J lost 3 bases, and 2 bases stayed unmatched. This CDR3 region has 14 residues. CDR1 and CDR2 (germline): SGDLS, YYNGEE. The CDR3 DNA sequence: TGTGCCAGCAGCGTAGGAACAGGGGAAGAGACCCAGTACTTC. Its translation is CASSVGTGEETQYF.

The rearrangement uses TRBV28 and TRBJ1-1, with a weak D call TRBD1 (5 bases). The CDR3 sequence is 14 residues long. V lost 7 bases, J lost 4 bases, and 16 bases lay in between. Germline V CDR1 and CDR2: MDHEN, SYDVKM. For the CDR3, the DNA is TGTGCCAGCAAAGTGGGGCGGCACGGCACTGAAGCTTTCTTT. Amino acid sequence: CASKVGRHGTEAFF.

The chain joins TRBV5-6 to TRBJ1-5; no firm D call. The CDR3 sequence is 14 residues long. V was pared by 4 bases and J by 5 bases, with 13 bases between. Germline loops: CDR1 SGHDT, CDR2 YYEEEE. CDR3 nucleotide sequence: TGTGCCAGCAGCAGTGGGTACGGGGATCAGCCCCAGCATTTT. Its protein is CASSSGYGDQPQHF.

This chain joins TRBV4-1 and TRBJ1-5; TRBD1 matches 7 bases. Germline V gene data show CDR1 as MGHRA and CDR2 as YSYEKL. J lost 0 bases, V lost 3 bases, and 11 bases had no gene match. This CDR3 spans 18 amino acids. CDR3 residues: CASSQSLTGSDSNQPQHF. CDR3 bases: TGCGCCAGCAGCCAGTCATTGACAGGGTCGGATAGCAATCAGCCCCAGCATTTT.